This is a list of T cell receptor beta chains from one sample in a study of OX40 agonist ivuxolimab in advanced cancers. Clones were sequenced by immunoSEQ multiplex PCR, and TCRdb holds only the in-frame ones, with some missing. The table lists around 79,000 clones, approximately 85% of them singletons, with approximately 0.65% in the top ten. Sequencing was performed on CD4+ or CD8+ T cells sorted from blood, taken in a trial of the OX40 agonist ivuxolimab. Receptor source: an adult with an advanced solid tumor such as melanoma, head and neck, liver or kidney cancer. Each CDR3 is given with its conserved first and last residue. A D gene is named only where the DNA matches it firmly. The listing skips clone size in some rows; elsewhere it reads once, few, many or a size class.

TGTGCCACCGGGGGGGGTTGGACAGGGAGGGAAAAACTGTTTTTT,CATGGGWTGREKLFF,TRBD1,TRBV6-1,-,TRBJ1-4
TGCGCCAGCAGCCAAGAGGTCCGGGTACAGACTAATGAAAAACTGTTTTTT,CASSQEVRVQTNEKLFF,-,TRBV4-1,once,TRBJ1-4
TGCGCCAGCAGCCTAGGGACAGGGGGGGATCAGCCCCAGCATTTT,CASSLGTGGDQPQHF,TRBD1,TRBV4-3,-,TRBJ1-5
TGTGCCAGCAGCTTCCGGGGCTACTCCACAGATACGCAGTATTTT,CASSFRGYSTDTQYF,-,TRBV5-6,once,TRBJ2-3
TGTGCCAGCAGACGGACTAATGAAAAACTGTTTTTT,CASRRTNEKLFF,-,TRBV2,-,TRBJ1-4
TGTGCCAGCAGCTTAGCTGAAGGTTTGAACACCGGGGAGCTGTTTTTT,CASSLAEGLNTGELFF,-,TRBV7-8,-,TRBJ2-2
TGTGCCAGCAGCCCTGGACAGGCGGGCACCGGGGAGCTGTTTTTT,CASSPGQAGTGELFF,TRBD1,TRBV7-3,-,TRBJ2-2
TGTGCCAGCAGCTTCCTTGGGGTCCCGAACACTGAAGCTTTCTTT,CASSFLGVPNTEAFF,-,TRBV7-2,-,TRBJ1-1
TGTGCCAGCAGCCAAGCCCAAACCAGGGGGCGTAGCTATGGCTACACCTTC,CASSQAQTRGRSYGYTF,TRBD1,TRBV4-2,-,TRBJ1-2
TGTGCCAGCAGGACAGGGGCCTGGGATCAGCCCCAGCATTTT,CASRTGAWDQPQHF,TRBD1,TRBV6-1,once,TRBJ1-5
TGCGCCAGCAGCCAAGAACCATCCACAGATACGCAGTATTTT,CASSQEPSTDTQYF,-,TRBV4-3,-,TRBJ2-3
TGCGCCAGCAGGGATCCAGCGTCCTATGGCTACACCTTC,CASRDPASYGYTF,-,TRBV4-1,-,TRBJ1-2
TGTGCCAGCAGCGTGCCCGGGACAGGGACTGCCGGCTACACCTTC,CASSVPGTGTAGYTF,TRBD1,TRBV9,once,TRBJ1-2
TGTGCCAGCAGCTTAGATGTCAGCTACAATGAGCAGTTCTTC,CASSLDVSYNEQFF,-,TRBV11-2,-,TRBJ2-1
TGCGCCAGCAGCCTCCTTGGGACGAACACTGAAGCTTTCTTT,CASSLLGTNTEAFF,-,TRBV5-1,once,TRBJ1-1
TGTGCCATCAGTGAGGCCGGGACAGGGGTCACTACACTCTATGGCTACACCTTC,CAISEAGTGVTTLYGYTF,TRBD1,TRBV10-3,-,TRBJ1-2
TGTGCCAGTAGTATAGACCCGGAGTATGGCTACACCTTC,CASSIDPEYGYTF,-,TRBV19,-,TRBJ1-2
TGTGCCAGCAGCTCTGGGACAGATACGCAGTATTTT,CASSSGTDTQYF,-,TRBV5-6,-,TRBJ2-3
TGTGCCTGGAGTGTGACAGGTCATACCTTC,CAWSVTGHTF,-,TRBV30,-,TRBJ1-2
TGTGCCAGCAGCCACCGCGGCGGGGGGAGCGGGGGGGCAGATACGCAGTATTTT,CASSHRGGGSGGADTQYF,TRBD2,TRBV5-5,-,TRBJ2-3
TGTGCCAGCAGTGACGGGACCAACTCTGGGGCCAACGTCCTGACTTTC,CASSDGTNSGANVLTF,-,TRBV6-1,-,TRBJ2-6
TGTGCCAGCAGTTACTCGCGGACAGGGTTTAGCGAGCAGTACTTC,CASSYSRTGFSEQYF,TRBD1,TRBV6-5,-,TRBJ2-7
TGTGCCAGCAGTGAAGTAAGGGATGGCGAGCAGTACTTC,CASSEVRDGEQYF,-,TRBV6-1,-,TRBJ2-7
TGTGCCATCAGTGAGGGGACAGGGGGGAACAATGAGCAGTTCTTC,CAISEGTGGNNEQFF,TRBD1,TRBV10-3,-,TRBJ2-1
TGCGCCAGCAGCTTGGTGGGGGCGGGTTCGGCCTACGAGCAGTACTTC,CASSLVGAGSAYEQYF,-,TRBV5-1,-,TRBJ2-7
TGCGCCAGCAGCTTCGGTGGGAATAACTATGGCTACACCTTC,CASSFGGNNYGYTF,-,TRBV5-1,-,TRBJ1-2
TGTGCCAGCAGCTCACGCTCCGGGACAGGGACTGGCTACACCTTC,CASSSRSGTGTGYTF,TRBD1,TRBV7-3,-,TRBJ1-2
TGTGCCAGCAGCCTCGACAGGGTCCCGGGTCAGCCCCAGCATTTT,CASSLDRVPGQPQHF,TRBD1,TRBV7-2,-,TRBJ1-5
TGTGCCAGCAGCTCGGGACAGGGAGGCTATGGCTACACCTTC,CASSSGQGGYGYTF,TRBD1,TRBV7-2,-,TRBJ1-2
TGTGCCGTGCGCCCGGGTCCGGGGGGGAGTCGATTGGTCCAGTACTTC,CAVRPGPGGSRLVQYF,TRBD2,TRBV2,-,TRBJ2-5
TGTGCCAGCTCATTAGAGGGGTACGAGCAGTACTTC,CASSLEGYEQYF,-,TRBV18,-,TRBJ2-7
TGCGCCAGCAGCTTGTCGGGGGCTTACGAGCAGTACTTC,CASSLSGAYEQYF,-,TRBV5-1,-,TRBJ2-7
TGTGCCAGCAGCAAGACTAGCGGGGGGCTACAAGAGACCCAGTACTTC,CASSKTSGGLQETQYF,TRBD2,TRBV6-6,-,TRBJ2-5
TGTGCCAGCAGCGTAGGGGGCGAGAGCTCCTACAATGAGCAGTTCTTC,CASSVGGESSYNEQFF,-,TRBV9,-,TRBJ2-1
TGTGCCAGCAGTCTCCGACTAGAGGTCTATGAGCAGTTCTTC,CASSLRLEVYEQFF,-,TRBV6-5,-,TRBJ2-1
TGTGCCAGCAGTCTGGGGGGAGGGGGCGACAATCAGCCCCAGCATTTT,CASSLGGGGDNQPQHF,TRBD1,TRBV7-2,-,TRBJ1-5
TGTGCCAGCAGTTTTTTAGCGGGGCCCTGGGAAGCTTTCTTT,CASSFLAGPWEAFF,-,TRBV27,-,TRBJ1-1
TGTGCCAGCAGTCGTCGTATAGCGTTCCAAGAGACCCAGTACTTC,CASSRRIAFQETQYF,-,TRBV5-6,once,TRBJ2-5
TGCGCCAGCAGCTTCATGAGGACACGTACCGGGGAGCTGTTTTTT,CASSFMRTRTGELFF,-,TRBV5-1,-,TRBJ2-2
TGTGCCAGCTCACCCCCATCCGACAGGTTTGGCTACACCTTC,CASSPPSDRFGYTF,-,TRBV18,once,TRBJ1-2
TGTGCCAGCAGCCCCAGACGGACCTACACAGATACGCAGTATTTT,CASSPRRTYTDTQYF,-,TRBV5-6,-,TRBJ2-3
TGTGCCAGCAGCGTAGACGGTAGCACAGATACGCAGTATTTT,CASSVDGSTDTQYF,-,TRBV9,-,TRBJ2-3
TGTGCCAGCAGCTTAAGCGTCCCTAGCGGGGGGGCTGGTGAGACCCAGTACTTC,CASSLSVPSGGAGETQYF,TRBD2,TRBV7-3,-,TRBJ2-5